This T cell receptor (beta chain) came from a study of T cell responses to AZD1222 COVID-19 vaccine. This CDR3 region has 16 residues. V gave up 4 bases and J gave up 5 bases, with 15 bases separating them. The germline V gene encodes CDR1 MDHEN and CDR2 SYDVKM. This table comes from immunoSEQ multiplex PCR, and its TCRdb copy is limited to in-frame clones, with some not included. Here the sample spans about 130,000 clones, 80% to 95% being singletons. The genes are TRBV28 and TRBJ1-6; the D gene is possibly TRBD1 (6 bases). This receptor was identified in an adult who received the AZD1222 COVID-19 vaccine. Sequencing used peripheral blood, obtained 28 days after the second AZD1222 dose. The chain's CDR3 is CASSSETGLNNSPLHF. CDR3 DNA: TGTGCCAGCAGTTCCGAAACAGGGCTCAATAATTCACCCCTCCACTTT.